Listed here are 20 T cell receptor beta chains from one sample, sequenced in a study of neurological immune-mediated disorders. TCRdb recomputed calls from the 5' RACE reads with MiXCR, one row per CDR3 protein. The sample holds tens of thousands of distinct CDR3 sequences, 14% seen once. The source material was PBMCs. These receptors were obtained from a woman aged 50 to 60 in good health.

At least ten counts were recorded for this clonotype. The gene calls are TRBV25-1 and TRBJ1-1; D gene ambiguous. Germline V gene lookup returns CDR1 MGHDK and CDR2 SYGVNS. The CDR3 runs to 13 residues. V shed 3 bases and J shed 0 bases, with 5 bases lying between them. The CDR3 DNA follows: TGTGCCAGCAGTGAGGGGATGAACACTGAAGCTTTCTTT. Amino acids: CASSEGMNTEAFF.

In this sample, this clonotype turned up many times. The genes are TRBV6-4 and TRBJ2-1; a weak D match, TRBD1 (6 bases). Between the trimmed V and J ends, which lost 5 bases and 7 bases, there was a span of 15 bases. Germline CDR1 MRHNA, CDR2 SNTAGT. The CDR3 is 14 residues long. CDR3 region: CASSPNQGMNEQFF. In DNA form, the CDR3 reads TGTGCCAGCAGTCCCAACCAGGGGATGAATGAGCAGTTCTTC.

This clonotype was found a few times. The chain links TRBV5-8 to TRBJ2-1; the D is unclear. Germline loops: CDR1 SGHTS, CDR2 YDEGEE. With 4 bases removed from V and 10 bases from J, the gap between germline ends came to 12 bases. The CDR3 contains 12 residues. CDR3 residues: CASSTPLGEQFF. The CDR3 DNA is TGTGCCAGCAGCACACCGTTGGGGGAGCAGTTCTTC.

At least ten counts were recorded for this clonotype. The chain has TRBV7-9 and TRBJ1-6; 7 bases agree with TRBD1. Germline loops: CDR1 SEHNR, CDR2 FQNEAQ (reference sequence). V was clipped by 5 bases and J by 5 bases; unmatched bases: 9. CDR3 length equals 16 residues. The CDR3 DNA reads as TGTGCCAGCAGCCAAACAGGGGCCGCAGATAATTCACCCCTCCACTTT. It specifies CASSQTGAADNSPLHF.

This clonotype was counted only a few times. This chain joins TRBV5-4 and TRBJ2-1; D could derive from TRBD1 or TRBD2 (5 bases each). Germline CDR1 SGHNT, CDR2 YYREEE (reference sequence). Trimming stripped 4 bases from V and 2 bases from J, with 13 bases between. The CDR3 totals 15 residues. CDR3 sequence reads: CASSPGRITYNEQFF. The CDR3 DNA reads as TGTGCCAGCAGCCCGGGACGGATTACCTACAATGAGCAGTTCTTC.

This clonotype was found many times. The gene calls are TRBV5-1 and TRBJ2-7; TRBD1 agrees at 9 bases. Trimming took 3 bases from V and 4 from J; bases not matched to a gene: 5. There are 14 residues in the CDR3. Per germline, CDR1 SGHRS and CDR2 YFSETQ. CDR3 sequence (DNA): TGCGCCAGCAGCTCGGGACAGGGCGGGTACGAGCAGTACTTC. This sequence encodes CASSSGQGGYEQYF.

The chain joins TRBV5-1 to TRBJ2-7; tentatively, D is TRBD1 (5 bases). CDR3 size: 13 residues. The V end was cut by 2 bases, the J end by 2 bases, with 8 bases between. Germline loops: CDR1 SGHRS, CDR2 YFSETQ. For the CDR3, the DNA is TGCGCCAGCAGCTTCGGACAAACCTACGAGCAGTACTTC. Protein: CASSFGQTYEQYF.

This clonotype was counted many times. CDR3 loop: CASSPGAGTGQPQHF. CDR3 nucleotides: TGTGCCAGCAGCCCAGGGGCAGGGACCGGACAGCCCCAGCATTTT. V usage is TRBV7-2 and J usage is TRBJ1-5; perhaps TRBD1 as D (6 bases). Trimming pared 5 bases from V and 7 bases from J, leaving 18 bases between. Germline CDR1 is SGHTA and CDR2 is FQGNSA. The CDR3 has 15 residues.

Worth noting for this clonotype: With a much larger clone just one base away, this may be a read error. V is TRBV12-3 or TRBV12-4 and J is TRBJ2-1, with 9 bases matching TRBD2. The CDR3 length is 15 residues. CDR3 nucleotides: TGTACCAGCAGTTTAGGGCGGGGGGGCCTGGATGAGCAGTTCTTC. Translating it yields CTSSLGRGGLDEQFF.

The chain couples TRBV13 to TRBJ2-1; D not certain. The CDR3 is 14 amino acids. V lost 2 bases and J lost 3, with 8 bases in between. The germline gives CDR1 PRHDT, CDR2 FYEKMQ (reference sequence). The CDR3 here is CASSLSQRYNEQFF. CDR3 DNA sequence: TGTGCCAGCAGCTTATCCCAGCGCTACAATGAGCAGTTCTTC.

The chain recombines TRBV15 with TRBJ2-1, with D possibly matching TRBD1 (6 bases). CDR3 length: 16 amino acids. Trimming pared 5 bases from V and 7 bases from J, leaving 21 bases between. Germline loops: CDR1 LNHNV, CDR2 YYDKDF (reference sequence). CDR3 coding DNA: TGTGCCACCAGCTATTCCTCGGGACAAGGGTGGAATGAGCAGTTCTTC. Amino acids: CATSYSSGQGWNEQFF.

This clonotype appeared many times. V and J are TRBV29-1 and TRBJ1-1; D call uncertain. There are 13 residues in the CDR3. Germline CDR1 reads SQVTM; CDR2 reads ANQGSEA. Trimming shortened V by 7 bases and J by 0 bases, and 12 bases separated the two germline ends. The CDR3: CSGRPGMNTEAFF. For the CDR3, the DNA is TGCAGCGGGAGACCGGGCATGAACACTGAAGCTTTCTTT.

This clonotype is a singleton in its sample. This clone may be a read error of a much larger clone one base away. This sequence joins TRBV9 and TRBJ2-2, with a possible D match to TRBD2 (5 bases). CDR3 length: 12 amino acids. V was cut by 1 base and J by 10 bases, with 8 bases left in between. Germline values: CDR1 SGDLS, CDR2 YYNGEE. DNA for the CDR3: TGTGCCAGCAGCGTATTTAGCGCGGAGCTGTTTTTT. This gives the protein CASSVFSAELFF.

The sample holds many counts of this clonotype. The CDR3 loop is CASSPGVAVLSYEQYF. Here the CDR3 DNA reads TGCGCCAGCAGCCCCGGGGTTGCCGTTCTCTCCTACGAGCAGTACTTC. This chain joins TRBV5-1 and TRBJ2-7; a possible D gene is TRBD2 (5 bases). The CDR3 covers 16 residues. V was pared by 4 bases and J by 0 bases, with 17 bases between. The germline gives CDR1 SGHRS, CDR2 YFSETQ.

This clonotype occurred many times. The chain carries TRBV28 and TRBJ2-5, with 7 bases identical to TRBD1. The germline CDR1 and CDR2 sequences are MDHEN and SYDVKM. CDR3 length: 15 residues. V was pared by 4 bases and J by 4 bases, with 9 bases of the junction left unmatched. The CDR3 DNA reads as TGTGCCAGCAGTTCCCTCTCCGGGACAGTAGAGACCCAGTACTTC. Translation: CASSSLSGTVETQYF. The whole variable domain, remainder taken from reference TRBV28 and TRBJ2-5, is DVKVTQSSRYLVKRTGEKVFLECVQDMDHENMFWYRQDPGLGLRLIYFSYDVKMKEKGDIPEGYSVSREKKERFSLILESASTNQTSMYLCASSSLSGTVETQYFGPGTRLLVL.

The sample holds many counts of this clonotype. This rearrangement joins TRBV12-3 or TRBV12-4 to TRBJ2-3; D not certain. The CDR3 length is 13 residues. V gave up 6 bases and J gave up 0 bases, with 7 bases separating them. As DNA, the CDR3 is TGTGCCAGCAGAGAAGATAGCACAGATACGCAGTATTTT. Translating gives CASREDSTDTQYF.

This clonotype was seen ten or more times. V and J are TRBV12-3 or TRBV12-4 and TRBJ2-7; 7 bases align to TRBD2. The CDR3 extends over 16 amino acids. V shed 7 bases and J 2 bases; nucleotides not matched to a gene: 14. The CDR3 nucleotides are TGTGCCAGCAACCGGGCTCTCCCGGGACTACCCTACGAGCAGTACTTC. Translation gives CASNRALPGLPYEQYF.

This clonotype has a count of ten or more. This chain links TRBV20-1 with TRBJ2-3; 7 bases align to TRBD2. The germline gives CDR1 DFQATT, CDR2 SNEGSKA (reference sequence). Losses at the gene ends were 3 bases for V and 6 bases for J; bases not matched to a gene: 9. The length of the CDR3 is 14 residues. In DNA form, the CDR3 reads TGCAGTGCTAGCCCCGGCGGGGGTAGGGATACGCAGTATTTT. Its translation: CSASPGGGRDTQYF.

This clonotype was seen at least ten times. The chain links TRBV5-1 to TRBJ2-7; D is perhaps TRBD1 or TRBD2 (6 bases each). The V and J ends lost 0 bases and 6 bases respectively, with 13 bases between them. CDR3 length: 14 amino acids. Germline CDR1 is SGHRS and CDR2 is YFSETQ. In nucleotides, the CDR3 is TGCGCCAGCAGCTTGGACCCCGGGGGCGCCGAGCAGTACTTC. It translates to CASSLDPGGAEQYF.

This clonotype occurred many times. The chain is built from TRBV12-3 or TRBV12-4 and TRBJ2-7, with TRBD2 matching over 10 bases. The V gene end was trimmed by 4 bases and the J gene end by 7 bases; junction bases not matched to a gene: 7. The CDR3 runs to 14 residues. CDR3 sequence (DNA): TGTGCCAGCAGTTCACTAGCGGGGACCGGGGAGCAGTACTTC. It yields the protein CASSSLAGTGEQYF.